This T cell receptor (beta chain) emerged from a study of blood T cell repertoires in COVID-19. In the authors' workflow: Amplification from reference gene primers served as the basis for estimated nucleated cell counts. Repertoires were generated with immunoSEQ multiplex PCR, while TCRdb's copy carries only in-frame clones and drops some. V, J and clone size reflect that table, while D and trimming were determined from the DNA. The profile shows about 190,000 clones, about 81% of them singletons. V was clipped by 9 bases and J by 2 bases; unmatched bases: 3. This CDR3 has 14 residues. Germline CDR1 KGHDR, CDR2 SFDVKD.

The clonotype was recovered from a young man with active or convalescent COVID-19. The sample was peripheral blood. V usage is TRBV24-1 and J usage is TRBJ2-5, with TRBD2 identical over 12 bases. The CDR3 coding sequence is TGTGCCACCGGGACTAGCGGGCTACAAGAGACCCAGTACTTC. Its translation: CATGTSGLQETQYF.